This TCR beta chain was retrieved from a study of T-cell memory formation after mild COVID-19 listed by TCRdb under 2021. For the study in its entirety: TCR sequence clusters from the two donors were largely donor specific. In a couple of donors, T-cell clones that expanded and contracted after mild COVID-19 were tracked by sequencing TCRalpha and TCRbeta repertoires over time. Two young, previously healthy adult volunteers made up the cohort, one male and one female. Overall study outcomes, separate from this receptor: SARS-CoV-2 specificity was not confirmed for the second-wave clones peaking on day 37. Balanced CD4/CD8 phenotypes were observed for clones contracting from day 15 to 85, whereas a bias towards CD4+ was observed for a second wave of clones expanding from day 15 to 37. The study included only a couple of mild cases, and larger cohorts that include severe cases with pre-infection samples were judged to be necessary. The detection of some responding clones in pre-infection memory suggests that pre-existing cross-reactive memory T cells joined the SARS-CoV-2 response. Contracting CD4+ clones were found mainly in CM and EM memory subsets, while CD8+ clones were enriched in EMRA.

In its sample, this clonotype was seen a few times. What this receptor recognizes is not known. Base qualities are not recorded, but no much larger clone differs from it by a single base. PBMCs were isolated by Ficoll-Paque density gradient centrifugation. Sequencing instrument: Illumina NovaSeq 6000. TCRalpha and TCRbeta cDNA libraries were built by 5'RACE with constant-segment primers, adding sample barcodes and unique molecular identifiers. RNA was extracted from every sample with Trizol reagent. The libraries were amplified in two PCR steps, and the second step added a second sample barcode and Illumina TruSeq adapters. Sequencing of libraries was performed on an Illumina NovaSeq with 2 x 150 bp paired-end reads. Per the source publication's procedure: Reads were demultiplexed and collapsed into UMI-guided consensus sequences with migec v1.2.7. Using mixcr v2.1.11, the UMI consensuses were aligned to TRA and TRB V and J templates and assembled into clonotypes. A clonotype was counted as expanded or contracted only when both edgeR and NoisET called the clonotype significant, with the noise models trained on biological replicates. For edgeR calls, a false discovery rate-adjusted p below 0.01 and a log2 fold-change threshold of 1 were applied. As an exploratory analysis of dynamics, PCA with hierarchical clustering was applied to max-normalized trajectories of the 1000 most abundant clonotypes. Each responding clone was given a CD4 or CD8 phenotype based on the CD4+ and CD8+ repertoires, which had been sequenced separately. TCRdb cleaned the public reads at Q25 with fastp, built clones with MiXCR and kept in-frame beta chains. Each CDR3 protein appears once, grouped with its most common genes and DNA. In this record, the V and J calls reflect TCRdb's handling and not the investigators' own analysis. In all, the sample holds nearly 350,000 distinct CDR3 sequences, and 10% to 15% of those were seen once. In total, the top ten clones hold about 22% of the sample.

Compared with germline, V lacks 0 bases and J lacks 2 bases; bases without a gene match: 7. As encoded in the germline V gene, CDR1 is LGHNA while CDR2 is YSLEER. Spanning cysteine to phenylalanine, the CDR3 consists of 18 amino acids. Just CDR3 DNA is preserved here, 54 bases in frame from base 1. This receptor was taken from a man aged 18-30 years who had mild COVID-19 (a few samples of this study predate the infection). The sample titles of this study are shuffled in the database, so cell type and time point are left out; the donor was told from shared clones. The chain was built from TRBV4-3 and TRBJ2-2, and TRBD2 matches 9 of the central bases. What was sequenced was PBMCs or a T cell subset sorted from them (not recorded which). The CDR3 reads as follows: CASSQEALAGLNTGELFF. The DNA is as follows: TGCGCCAGCAGCCAAGAGGCTCTAGCGGGGCTCAACACCGGGGAGCTGTTTTTT.